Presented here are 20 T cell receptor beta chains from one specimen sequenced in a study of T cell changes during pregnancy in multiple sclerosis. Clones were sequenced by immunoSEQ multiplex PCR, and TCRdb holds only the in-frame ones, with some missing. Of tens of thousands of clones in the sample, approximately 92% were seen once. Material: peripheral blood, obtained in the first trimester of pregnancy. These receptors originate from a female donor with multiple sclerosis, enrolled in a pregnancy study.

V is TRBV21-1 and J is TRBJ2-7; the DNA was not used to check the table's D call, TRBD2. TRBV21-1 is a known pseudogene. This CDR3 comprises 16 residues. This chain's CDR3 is CASSKGGGRGAYEQYF. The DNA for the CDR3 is TGTGCCAGCAGCAAAGGCGGGGGGAGGGGGGCCTACGAGCAGTACTTC.

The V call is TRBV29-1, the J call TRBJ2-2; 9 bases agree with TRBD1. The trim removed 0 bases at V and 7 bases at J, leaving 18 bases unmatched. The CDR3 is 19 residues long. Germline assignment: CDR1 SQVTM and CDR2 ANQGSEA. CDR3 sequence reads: CSVEDLKGYGTGQDGELFF. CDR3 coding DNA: TGCAGCGTTGAAGATCTTAAAGGGTATGGGACAGGGCAAGACGGGGAGCTGTTTTTT.

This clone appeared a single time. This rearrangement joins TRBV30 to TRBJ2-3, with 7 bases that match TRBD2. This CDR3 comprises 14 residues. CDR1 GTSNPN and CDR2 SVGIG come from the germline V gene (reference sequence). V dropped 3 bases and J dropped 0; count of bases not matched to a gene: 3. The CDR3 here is CAWRAGTSTDTQYF. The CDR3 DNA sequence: TGTGCCTGGAGAGCGGGGACTAGCACAGATACGCAGTATTTT.

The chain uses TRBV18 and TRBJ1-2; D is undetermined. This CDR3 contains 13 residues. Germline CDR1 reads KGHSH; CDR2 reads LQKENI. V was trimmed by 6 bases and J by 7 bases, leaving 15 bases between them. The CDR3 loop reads CASSPEEISGYTF. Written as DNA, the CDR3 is TGTGCCAGCTCCCCCGAGGAAATCAGTGGCTACACCTTC.

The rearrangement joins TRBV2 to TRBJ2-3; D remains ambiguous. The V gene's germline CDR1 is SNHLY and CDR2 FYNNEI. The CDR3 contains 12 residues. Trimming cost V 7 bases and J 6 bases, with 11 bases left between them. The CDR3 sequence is CASTGSGDTQYF. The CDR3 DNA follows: TGTGCCAGCACGGGTTCCGGCGATACGCAGTATTTT.

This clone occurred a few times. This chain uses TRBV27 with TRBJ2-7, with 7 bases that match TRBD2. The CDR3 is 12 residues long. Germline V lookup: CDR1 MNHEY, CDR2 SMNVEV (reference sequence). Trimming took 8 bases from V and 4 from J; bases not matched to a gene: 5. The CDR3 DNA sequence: TGTGCCAGCGGGAGGGGAGAATACGAGCAGTACTTC. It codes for CASGRGEYEQYF.

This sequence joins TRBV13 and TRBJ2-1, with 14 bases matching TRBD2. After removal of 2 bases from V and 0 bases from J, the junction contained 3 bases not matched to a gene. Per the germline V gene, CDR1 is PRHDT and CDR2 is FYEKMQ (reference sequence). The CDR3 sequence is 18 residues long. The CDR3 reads CASSLPGLAGDSYNEQFF. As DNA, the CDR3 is TGTGCCAGCAGCTTACCGGGACTAGCGGGAGACTCCTACAATGAGCAGTTCTTC. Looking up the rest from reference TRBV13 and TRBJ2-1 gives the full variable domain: AAGVIQSPRHLIKEKRETATLKCYPIPRHDTVYWYQQGPGQDPQFLISFYEKMQSDKGSIPDRFSAQQFSDYHSELNMSSLELGDSALYFCASSLPGLAGDSYNEQFFGPGTRLTVL.

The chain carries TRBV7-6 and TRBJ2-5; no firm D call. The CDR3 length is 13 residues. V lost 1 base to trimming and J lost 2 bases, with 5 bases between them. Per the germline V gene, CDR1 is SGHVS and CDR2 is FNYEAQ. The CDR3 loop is CASSLDRQETQYF. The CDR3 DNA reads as TGTGCCAGCAGCTTAGACAGACAAGAGACCCAGTACTTC.

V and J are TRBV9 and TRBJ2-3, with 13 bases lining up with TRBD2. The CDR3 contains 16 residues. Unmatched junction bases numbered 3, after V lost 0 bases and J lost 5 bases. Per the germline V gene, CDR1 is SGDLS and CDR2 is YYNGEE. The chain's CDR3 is CASSVGGLAGRDTQYF. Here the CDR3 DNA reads TGTGCCAGCAGCGTAGGGGGACTAGCGGGGAGAGATACGCAGTATTTT.

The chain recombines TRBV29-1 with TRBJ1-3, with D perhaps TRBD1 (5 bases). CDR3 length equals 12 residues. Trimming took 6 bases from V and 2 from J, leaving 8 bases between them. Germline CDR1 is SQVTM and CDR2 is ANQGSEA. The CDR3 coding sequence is TGCAGCGTGGGGGGTACTGGAAACACCATATATTTT. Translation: CSVGGTGNTIYF.

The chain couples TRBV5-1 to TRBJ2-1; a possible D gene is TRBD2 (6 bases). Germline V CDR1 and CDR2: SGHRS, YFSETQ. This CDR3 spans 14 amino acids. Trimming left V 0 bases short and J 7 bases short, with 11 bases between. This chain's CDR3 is CASSLAGVGNEQFF. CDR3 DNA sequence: TGCGCCAGCAGCTTGGCGGGAGTAGGTAATGAGCAGTTCTTC.

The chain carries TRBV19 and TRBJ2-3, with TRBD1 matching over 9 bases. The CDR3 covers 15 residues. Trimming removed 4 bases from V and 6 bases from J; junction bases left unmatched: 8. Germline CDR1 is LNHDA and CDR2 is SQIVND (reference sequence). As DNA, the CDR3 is TGTGCCAGTAGTACCGACCAGACAGGGGGGGATACGCAGTATTTT. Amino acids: CASSTDQTGGDTQYF. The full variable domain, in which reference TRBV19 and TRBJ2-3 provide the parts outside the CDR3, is DGGITQSPKYLFRKEGQNVTLSCEQNLNHDAMYWYRQDPGQGLRLIYYSQIVNDFQKGDIAEGYSVSREKKESFPLTVTSAQKNPTAFYLCASSTDQTGGDTQYFGPGTRLTVL.

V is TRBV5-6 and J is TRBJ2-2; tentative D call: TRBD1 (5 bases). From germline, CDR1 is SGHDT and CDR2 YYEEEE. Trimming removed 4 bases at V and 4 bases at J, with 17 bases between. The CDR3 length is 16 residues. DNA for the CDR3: TGTGCCAGCAGCCTTGGCGCAGGGATCTTCACCGGGGAGCTGTTTTTT. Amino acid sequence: CASSLGAGIFTGELFF. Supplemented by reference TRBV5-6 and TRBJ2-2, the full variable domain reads DAGVTQSPTHLIKTRGQQVTLRCSPKSGHDTVSWYQQALGQGPQFIFQYYEEEERQRGNFPDRFSGHQFPNYSSELNVNALLLGDSALYLCASSLGAGIFTGELFFGEGSRLTVL.

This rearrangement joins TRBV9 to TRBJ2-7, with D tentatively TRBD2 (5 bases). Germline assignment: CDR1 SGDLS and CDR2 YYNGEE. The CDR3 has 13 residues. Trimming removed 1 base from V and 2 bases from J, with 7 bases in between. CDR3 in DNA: TGTGCCAGCAGCGTACGGGATACCTACGAGCAGTACTTC. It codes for CASSVRDTYEQYF.

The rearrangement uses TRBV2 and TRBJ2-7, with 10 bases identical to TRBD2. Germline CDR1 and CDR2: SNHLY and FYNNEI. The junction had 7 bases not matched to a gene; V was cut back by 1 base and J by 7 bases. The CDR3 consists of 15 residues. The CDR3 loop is CASSEGLAGVGEQYF. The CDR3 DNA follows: TGTGCCAGCAGTGAAGGCCTAGCGGGAGTAGGGGAGCAGTACTTC.

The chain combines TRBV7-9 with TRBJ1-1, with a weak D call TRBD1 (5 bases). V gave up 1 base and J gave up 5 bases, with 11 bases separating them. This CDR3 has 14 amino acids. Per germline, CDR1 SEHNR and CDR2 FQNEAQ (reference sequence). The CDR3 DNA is TGTGCCAGCAGCTTAGAGGCAGGGTTGACTGAAGCTTTCTTT. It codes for CASSLEAGLTEAFF.

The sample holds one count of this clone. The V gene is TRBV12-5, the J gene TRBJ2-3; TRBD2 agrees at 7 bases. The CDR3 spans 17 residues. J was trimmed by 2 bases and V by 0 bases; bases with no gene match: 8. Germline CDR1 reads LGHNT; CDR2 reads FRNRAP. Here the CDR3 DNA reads TGTGCTAGTGGTTTGGTACTCGGGGGGAGAAACACAGATACGCAGTATTTT. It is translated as CASGLVLGGRNTDTQYF.

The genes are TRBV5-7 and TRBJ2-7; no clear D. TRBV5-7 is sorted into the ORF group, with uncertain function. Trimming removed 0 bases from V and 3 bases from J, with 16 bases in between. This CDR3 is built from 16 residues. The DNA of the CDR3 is TGTGCCAGCAGCTTGGCCAAACGGTCCTTTGTCTACGAGCAGTACTTC. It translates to CASSLAKRSFVYEQYF.

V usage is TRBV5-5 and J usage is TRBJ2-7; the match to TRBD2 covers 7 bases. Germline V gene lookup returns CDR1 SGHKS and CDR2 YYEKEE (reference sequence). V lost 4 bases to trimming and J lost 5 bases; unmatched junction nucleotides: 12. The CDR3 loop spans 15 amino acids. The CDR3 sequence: CASSPQGLKSDEQYF. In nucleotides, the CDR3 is TGTGCCAGCAGCCCGCAGGGACTAAAGTCGGACGAGCAGTACTTC.

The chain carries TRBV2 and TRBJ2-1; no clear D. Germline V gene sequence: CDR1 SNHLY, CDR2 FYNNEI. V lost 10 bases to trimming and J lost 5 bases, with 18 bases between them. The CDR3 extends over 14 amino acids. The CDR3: CATSGIPVNNEQFF. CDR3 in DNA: TGTGCCACATCAGGCATCCCGGTAAACAATGAGCAGTTCTTC.